Presented here are 13 T cell receptor beta chains from one specimen sequenced in a study of T-cell memory formation after mild COVID-19. TCRdb used MiXCR to reprocess the 5' RACE reads, holding one entry per CDR3 protein. The sample lists approximately 250,000 distinct CDR3 sequences; roughly 15% were seen once. The sequencing input was PBMCs or a T cell subset sorted from them (not recorded which). These TCRs come from an adult woman who had mild COVID-19 (a few samples of this study predate the infection). Cell type and time point are not known.

The chain joins TRBV3-1 to TRBJ1-3; D not resolved. CDR3 size: 13 residues. Germline CDR1 reads LGHDT; CDR2 reads YNNKEL (reference sequence). With 0 bases removed from V and 7 bases from J, the gap between germline ends came to 7 bases. CDR3 coding DNA: TGTGCCAGCAGCCAAGACAGGTTCAACACCATATATTTT. Its protein product is CASSQDRFNTIYF.

The chain has TRBV6-1 and TRBJ1-3; 7 nucleotides line up with TRBD1. The CDR3 extends over 16 amino acids. The germline V gene has CDR1 MNHNS and CDR2 SASEGT. With V trimmed by 0 bases and J by 2 bases, 4 bases remained unmatched. As DNA, the CDR3 is TGTGCCAGCAGTGAAGCAGTGACAGGGACTGGAAACACCATATATTTT. As protein: CASSEAVTGTGNTIYF.

The chain links TRBV5-1 to TRBJ2-3; D not certain. Deletions cut 0 bases from V and 2 bases from J, with 7 bases between. Germline CDR1 reads SGHRS; CDR2 reads YFSETQ. The CDR3 is 14 amino acids. CDR3 DNA sequence: TGCGCCAGCAGCTTGGAATACCTCACAGATACGCAGTATTTT. This translates into CASSLEYLTDTQYF.

This clonotype came up a few times. V gene TRBV6-5 combines with J gene TRBJ1-1; D is perhaps TRBD1 (5 bases). The CDR3 contains 15 residues. Trimming removed 0 bases from V and 0 bases from J, with 8 bases in between. Germline V gene sequence: CDR1 MNHEY, CDR2 SVGAGI. CDR3 residues: CASSYSQGLNTEAFF. In DNA, the CDR3 is TGTGCCAGCAGTTACTCGCAGGGCTTGAACACTGAAGCTTTCTTT.

The CDR3 DNA follows: TGTGCCAGCAGCTATAAGGGTAGCAGGGAGCAGTTCTTC. Translated: CASSYKGSREQFF. V is TRBV7-2 and J is TRBJ2-1, with D unclear. Germline values: CDR1 SGHTA, CDR2 FQGNSA. The CDR3 sequence is 13 residues long. Trimming removed 4 bases from V and 10 bases from J, with 14 bases in between.

This clonotype was counted only a few times. The chain joins TRBV7-9 to TRBJ2-7; 7 bases align to TRBD1. Losses at the gene ends were 3 bases for V and 2 bases for J; bases not matched to a gene: 4. Germline values: CDR1 SEHNR, CDR2 FQNEAQ (reference sequence). The CDR3 extends over 14 amino acids. The CDR3 DNA reads as TGTGCCAGCAGCTTCCGGACAGGTCCCTACGAGCAGTACTTC. Its translation: CASSFRTGPYEQYF.

The V gene is TRBV2, the J gene TRBJ1-5; unclear D gene. CDR3 length equals 14 residues. The germline V and J ends were trimmed by 6 bases and 4 bases, with 13 bases remaining between them. Germline loops: CDR1 SNHLY, CDR2 FYNNEI. The chain's CDR3 is CASRTLRENQPQHF. CDR3 nucleotide sequence: TGTGCCAGCAGAACCCTTAGGGAGAATCAGCCCCAGCATTTT.

The table lists this clonotype with many counts. The rearrangement links TRBV12-3 or TRBV12-4 to TRBJ2-3; the match to TRBD2 covers 8 bases. V gave up 6 bases and J gave up 4 bases; unmatched junction bases: 3. The CDR3 is 13 residues long. CDR3 nucleotide sequence: TGTGCCAGCAGGATTAGCGGGGCAGATACGCAGTATTTT. Protein: CASRISGADTQYF.

The rearrangement joins TRBV5-4 to TRBJ2-7, with D hard to call. CDR3 length: 15 residues. V shed 4 bases and J shed 0 bases, with 14 bases lying between them. Germline-derived CDR1 and CDR2 are SGHNT and YYREEE (reference sequence). CDR3 DNA sequence: TGTGCCAGCAGCATGATCCGCGGTTACTCCTACGAGCAGTACTTC. Residues: CASSMIRGYSYEQYF. Looking up the rest from reference TRBV5-4 and TRBJ2-7 gives the full variable domain: ETGVTQSPTHLIKTRGQQVTLRCSSQSGHNTVSWYQQALGQGPQFIFQYYREEENGRGNFPPRFSGLQFPNYSSELNVNALELDDSALYLCASSMIRGYSYEQYFGPGTRLTVT.

This clonotype has a handful of counts. The chain recombines TRBV20-1 with TRBJ1-1; possible D gene TRBD1, 5 bases. Germline V CDR1 and CDR2: DFQATT, SNEGSKA (reference sequence). This CDR3 has 12 residues. The V end lost 3 bases, the J end lost 1 base, and 6 bases lay between the germline ends. CDR3 sequence: CSARGENTEAFF. CDR3 DNA sequence: TGCAGTGCTAGGGGGGAGAACACTGAAGCTTTCTTT.

The rearrangement joins TRBV25-1 to TRBJ1-1; D not resolved. Germline-derived CDR1 and CDR2 are MGHDK and SYGVNS. This CDR3 region has 16 residues. Trimming pared 3 bases from V and 0 bases from J, leaving 14 bases between. CDR3: CASSEGFAILNTEAFF. In DNA form, the CDR3 reads TGTGCCAGCAGTGAGGGCTTTGCGATACTGAACACTGAAGCTTTCTTT.

The gene calls are TRBV5-4 and TRBJ2-3; D unclear. Germline V gene data show CDR1 as SGHNT and CDR2 as YYREEE (reference sequence). The CDR3 totals 15 residues. V was pared by 4 bases and J by 2 bases, with 14 bases between. CDR3: CASSTGYPSTDTQYF. CDR3 DNA: TGTGCCAGCAGCACGGGCTACCCCTCCACAGATACGCAGTATTTT. Drawing the rest from reference TRBV5-4 and TRBJ2-3, the complete variable domain is ETGVTQSPTHLIKTRGQQVTLRCSSQSGHNTVSWYQQALGQGPQFIFQYYREEENGRGNFPPRFSGLQFPNYSSELNVNALELDDSALYLCASSTGYPSTDTQYFGPGTRLTVL.

This clonotype occurred a few times. The chain has TRBV5-1 and TRBJ2-3; TRBD2 is a possible D gene (6 bases). The CDR3 loop spans 13 amino acids. V was pared by 4 bases and J by 12 bases, with 18 bases between. In germline, CDR1 is SGHRS, CDR2 YFSETQ. As DNA, the CDR3 is TGCGCCAGCAGCCCGGAGGGATTAGGACTTCAGTATTTT. Translation gives CASSPEGLGLQYF.